The rows below give T cell receptor beta chains drawn from one sample of a study of blood T cells in healthy people across ages. TCRdb fed the 5' RACE reads into MiXCR, producing one record per CDR3 protein. The profile shows hundreds of thousands of distinct CDR3 sequences, roughly three fifths of them singletons. Input material: blood. These receptors came from a man between 35 and 55 years old in good health. The CDR3 runs from the conserved cysteine through the conserved F or W. The order of the fields is J gene, D gene, clone size, V gene, CDR3 DNA, CDR3 protein. D genes are given only for firm matches. For some rows the clone size is stated as once, few or many, or as a class when expanded; others skip it.

>TRBJ2-3|NA|NA|TRBV11-3
TGTGCCAGCAGATTGCAGGGGATAACAGATACGCAGTATTTT
CASRLQGITDTQYF
>TRBJ2-5|NA|NA|TRBV5-1
TGCGCCAGCAGCTTGGCGGTTAGCCGAGGGGAGACCCAGTACTTC
CASSLAVSRGETQYF
>TRBJ2-7|NA|few|TRBV5-1
TGCGCCAGCAGCTTGGTTCGGGAGACCTACGAGCAGTACTTC
CASSLVRETYEQYF
>TRBJ2-1|TRBD2|NA|TRBV5-4
TGTGCCGCCGGCGGGGGATACAATGAGCAGTTCTTC
CAAGGGYNEQFF
>TRBJ2-7|TRBD2|few|TRBV20-1
TGCAGTGCTAGACTAGCGGGCGTCCAAGGGGCCCAGTACTTC
CSARLAGVQGAQYF
>TRBJ1-4|NA|NA|TRBV28
TGTGCCAGCAGTTTTCGTGGAGCAGCTCAGGTGTTTTTT
CASSFRGAAQVFF
>TRBJ2-5|NA|NA|TRBV27
TGTGCCAGCAGTTCCCCCCGATCTGGGGAGACCCAGTACTTC
CASSSPRSGETQYF
>TRBJ2-5|TRBD2|once|TRBV15
TGTGCCACCAGCAGAGATATCGATCCTAGACTAGCGGGGCAAGAGACCCAGTACTTC
CATSRDIDPRLAGQETQYF
>TRBJ2-5|TRBD2|NA|TRBV29-1
TGCAGCGTTCGAACTAGCGGAGGGCGTTGGGCCCAGTACTTC
CSVRTSGGRWAQYF
>TRBJ2-7|NA|few|TRBV5-6
TGTGCCAGCAGCTTGTGGGGGGGGCGCGAGTACGAGCAGTACTTC
CASSLWGGREYEQYF
>TRBJ2-7|TRBD2|NA|TRBV4-3
TGCGCCAGCAGCCAAGACGGAATAGCGGGAGGCGAGCAGTACTTC
CASSQDGIAGGEQYF
>TRBJ1-1|NA|NA|TRBV18
TGTGCCAGCTCACCCCCGTGGAACTCGAGCACTGAAGCTTTCTTT
CASSPPWNSSTEAFF
>TRBJ1-1|NA|NA|TRBV3-1
TGTGCCAGCAGCCAAGATAATGGGAACACTGAAGCTTTCTTT
CASSQDNGNTEAFF
>TRBJ2-1|TRBD2|NA|TRBV4-3
TGCGCCAGCAGCCAAGCCGCGGGGGAGTCCTACAATGAGCAGTTCTTC
CASSQAAGESYNEQFF
>TRBJ2-7|NA|NA|TRBV7-9
TGTGCCAGCAGCACCGAGAGGTTACCCTCCTACGAGCAGTACTTC
CASSTERLPSYEQYF
>TRBJ1-2|NA|NA|TRBV7-9
TGTGCCAGCAGCCAGGCCTTAAACTATGGCTACACCTTC
CASSQALNYGYTF
>TRBJ2-2|NA|NA|TRBV7-2
TGTGCCAGCAGCTTAGTCATCTCCGGGGAGCTGTTTTTT
CASSLVISGELFF
>TRBJ1-1|NA|few|TRBV27
TGTGCCAGCAGTCTGCTACCGGGGGCTACGTACCCTGAAGCTTTCTTT
CASSLLPGATYPEAFF
>TRBJ1-2|TRBD1|few|TRBV12-3/TRBV12-4
TGTGCCAGCAGTCTAGGACAGGGGGCTTTTGGCTACACCTTC
CASSLGQGAFGYTF
>TRBJ2-1|NA|many|TRBV5-1
TGCGCCAGCAGCCCAGGACTGAACTACAATGAGCAGTTCTTC
CASSPGLNYNEQFF
>TRBJ1-4|NA|NA|TRBV20-1
TGCAGTACTAGTACGGCAGGGAGGGAAAAACTGTTTTTT
CSTSTAGREKLFF
>TRBJ2-1|TRBD2|few|TRBV29-1
TGCAGCGTTGAGGGACTAGCGTACGGTGAGCAGTTCTTC
CSVEGLAYGEQFF
>TRBJ2-4|NA|once|TRBV12-3/TRBV12-4
TGTGCCAGCAGTCCGTGGGGTACCGTAGCCAAAAACATTCGGTACTTC
CASSPWGTVAKNIRYF
>TRBJ2-7|TRBD1|NA|TRBV19
TGTGCCAGTAGTATTACAGGGGGGAGATACGAGCAGTACTTC
CASSITGGRYEQYF
>TRBJ2-3|NA|NA|TRBV21-1
TGTGCCAGCAGCCGAACTATCTTAGCGGGCCTACCTGATACGCAGTATTTT
CASSRTILAGLPDTQYF
>TRBJ2-1|TRBD2|NA|TRBV5-1
TGCGCCAGCAGCTGGGGGACTAGCGGTGCCTACAATGAGCAGTTCTTC
CASSWGTSGAYNEQFF
>TRBJ1-5|NA|few|TRBV6-2/TRBV6-3
TGTGCCAGCAGTTACTCGAGACAGCCCCAGCATTTT
CASSYSRQPQHF
>TRBJ2-7|NA|NA|TRBV24-1
TGTGCCACCAGTGATCGCAGGGTACCGTACGAGCAGTACTTC
CATSDRRVPYEQYF
>TRBJ2-5|TRBD2|NA|TRBV5-1
TGCGCCAGCAGCGGTATGACTAGCGGGGCTAGCCAAGAGACCCAGTACTTC
CASSGMTSGASQETQYF
>TRBJ2-2|TRBD2|NA|TRBV29-1
TGCAGCGCCCCTATGAGTAGCGGGAGTTACACCGGGGAGCTGTTTTTT
CSAPMSSGSYTGELFF
>TRBJ2-1|NA|NA|TRBV29-1
TGCAGCGTTGAGGGGGAGGCGGCTAAATACAATGAGCAGTTCTTC
CSVEGEAAKYNEQFF
>TRBJ1-2|NA|NA|TRBV7-9
TGTGCCAGCAGCGCACTTAACTATGGCTACACCTTC
CASSALNYGYTF
>TRBJ2-1|NA|many|TRBV20-1
TGCAGTGCTAGAGAACCCGCCACCACGAATGAGCAGTTCTTC
CSAREPATTNEQFF
>TRBJ2-6|TRBD1|few|TRBV6-1
TGTGCCAGCAGCCCCGGACAGGGGGCGGTTGGGGCCAACGTCCTGACTTTC
CASSPGQGAVGANVLTF
>TRBJ2-3|NA|NA|TRBV12-3/TRBV12-4
TGTGCCAGCAGGAACCCCGTTGATACGCAGTATTTT
CASRNPVDTQYF
>TRBJ2-5|NA|NA|TRBV24-1
TGTGCCACCGGAGGGGGCGCGGAGACCCAGTACTTC
CATGGGAETQYF